Following are 4 T cell receptor beta chains from one sample sequenced in a study of CD8 T cells in ankylosing spondylitis. The antigens of these receptors remain unknown. Via MiXCR, TCRdb re-called the 5' RACE reads, giving one row per CDR3 protein. The table has around 140,000 distinct CDR3 sequences, 15% to 20% seen once; the top ten hold approximately 30%. Study findings and constraints: Blood of patients with ankylosing spondylitis appeared to be characterized by a TCR beta motif of roughly eight highly homologous variants.

The sequencing sample was made of blood, either unsorted or a sorted T cell fraction (not recorded which). These receptors were collected from a male donor with ankylosing spondylitis.

This chain connects TRBV29-1 to TRBJ1-1, with 8 bases matching TRBD1. This CDR3 has 11 residues. Germline values: CDR1 SQVTM, CDR2 ANQGSEA. V was pared by 8 bases and J by 8 bases, with 7 bases of the junction left unmatched. CDR3: CSFIRDREAFF. In DNA form, the CDR3 reads TGCAGCTTCATCCGGGACAGGGAAGCTTTCTTT.

V gene TRBV2 combines with J gene TRBJ2-1, with D perhaps TRBD1 (5 bases). V was shortened by 7 bases and J by 8 bases, with 21 bases between the two germline ends. Germline assignment: CDR1 SNHLY and CDR2 FYNNEI. This CDR3 is built from 15 residues. The CDR3 loop is CASNKGRYPSHEQFF. The CDR3, as DNA: TGTGCCAGCAACAAGGGGCGGTACCCGAGCCATGAGCAGTTCTTC.

This clonotype was recorded at least ten times. V is TRBV28 and J is TRBJ1-5; a possible D gene is TRBD1 (6 bases). Germline CDR1 reads MDHEN; CDR2 reads SYDVKM. This CDR3 is built from 13 residues. V gave up 8 bases and J gave up 2 bases, with 10 bases separating them. The CDR3 sequence is CASWDKGNQPQHF. CDR3 DNA: TGTGCCAGCTGGGACAAAGGCAATCAGCCCCAGCATTTT.

This clonotype appeared a few times. The rearrangement joins TRBV6-2 or TRBV6-3 to TRBJ2-3, with D possibly matching TRBD2 (6 bases). This CDR3 region has 18 residues. Germline lookup yields CDR1 MNHEY and CDR2 SVGEGT. Trimming took 2 bases from V and 6 from J, leaving 24 bases between them. CDR3 sequence reads: CASSYGPGRGLILDTQYF. The CDR3 bases are TGTGCCAGCAGTTACGGGCCGGGCCGGGGGTTAATATTGGATACGCAGTATTTT.